A selection of T cell receptor beta chains follows, all from one sample in a study of blood T cells in healthy people across ages. TCRdb reprocessed the 5' RACE reads with MiXCR, giving one entry per CDR3 protein. The repertoire has 790,000 or so distinct CDR3 sequences, roughly 46% of them found once; the top ten carry around 18%. Sequencing input: blood. The receptors come from an elderly man in good health. Both conserved end residues are part of each CDR3. Each record gives: V gene, J gene, clone size, D gene, CDR3 protein, CDR3 DNA. A D gene is named only where the DNA matches it firmly. Part of the rows lack a size; the others show once, few, many or a class for expanded clones.

TRBV7-2,TRBJ2-1,NA,NA,CASSRGDTGMEQFF,TGTGCCAGCAGCCGCGGGGACACAGGCATGGAGCAGTTCTTC
TRBV10-3,TRBJ2-2,NA,TRBD2,CAISERTGGRDTGELFF,TGTGCCATCAGTGAGCGCACGGGCGGGAGAGATACCGGGGAGCTGTTTTTT
TRBV20-1,TRBJ2-4,NA,TRBD2,CSALRTSGSWYF,TGCAGTGCTTTGAGGACTAGCGGGTCCTGGTACTTC
TRBV28,TRBJ2-5,few,TRBD2,CASSLVGRTQETQYF,TGTGCCAGCAGTTTGGTCGGGAGGACTCAAGAGACCCAGTACTTC
TRBV6-6,TRBJ2-7,few,TRBD2,CASSDSSGSYEQYF,TGTGCCAGCAGTGACTCTAGCGGGTCCTACGAGCAGTACTTC
TRBV7-2,TRBJ1-5,few,TRBD1,CASSDRDRGGSQPQHF,TGTGCCAGCAGCGACCGGGACAGAGGTGGTAGTCAGCCCCAGCATTTT
TRBV5-1,TRBJ1-2,many,NA,CASSLDPGDGYTF,TGCGCCAGCAGCTTGGACCCAGGGGATGGCTACACCTTC
TRBV20-1,TRBJ2-7,NA,TRBD2,CSAREVSGSGYEQYF,TGCAGTGCTAGAGAGGTCAGCGGGAGCGGCTACGAGCAGTACTTC
TRBV11-3,TRBJ2-2,NA,NA,CASSFRGAGELFF,TGTGCCAGCAGCTTCCGTGGGGCCGGGGAGCTGTTTTTT
TRBV5-6,TRBJ2-7,many,NA,CASSVWGGYEQYF,TGTGCCAGCAGCGTTTGGGGCGGCTACGAGCAGTACTTC
TRBV7-2,TRBJ2-1,NA,TRBD2,CASSKNSGRDEQFF,TGTGCCAGCAGCAAGAATAGCGGGAGGGATGAGCAGTTCTTC
TRBV4-2,TRBJ2-7,NA,TRBD2,CASSQDQGGRPPYEQYF,TGTGCCAGCAGCCAAGATCAGGGCGGGAGGCCCCCCTACGAGCAGTACTTC
TRBV29-1,TRBJ2-3,few,NA,CSVVKGSSTDTQYF,TGCAGCGTTGTAAAGGGGTCCAGCACAGATACGCAGTATTTT
TRBV4-3,TRBJ2-3,NA,NA,CASSQDWRHSSTDTQYF,TGCGCCAGCAGCCAAGATTGGCGGCATTCTAGCACAGATACGCAGTATTTT
TRBV14,TRBJ2-5,NA,TRBD2,CASAGLAGRETQYF,TGTGCCAGCGCTGGGCTAGCGGGACGTGAGACCCAGTACTTC
TRBV7-9,TRBJ2-7,few,TRBD2,CASSLVVGTSGGTYEQYF,TGTGCCAGCAGCTTAGTAGTGGGGACTAGCGGGGGGACCTACGAGCAGTACTTC
TRBV6-1,TRBJ2-6,few,NA,CASTVGGGLAGANVLTF,TGTGCCAGCACCGTTGGCGGTGGACTCGCTGGGGCCAACGTCCTGACTTTC
TRBV20-1,TRBJ2-1,few,TRBD2,CSATGSGGEQFF,TGCAGTGCTACAGGGTCCGGGGGGGAGCAGTTCTTC